The sequence of this T cell receptor beta chain was determined in a study of regulatory T cells in long-lasting Graves disease. As for the study in general: Patients with persistent Graves' disease had over 5 years of antithyroid drugs and persistent TSH receptor antibodies. The study's findings and limits: Since the sample size was small, accuracy may have been reduced.

Noted time point: persistent/refractory GD, antithyroid drugs over 5 years with positive TRAb. Generation of the TCR library employed RNA extracted from PBMCs. This clonotype was recorded once. Its antigen is unknown. The V end lost 5 bases, the J end lost 6 bases, and 25 bases lay between the germline ends. Germline loops: CDR1 MNHEY, CDR2 SMNVEV (reference sequence). This CDR3 spans 17 amino acids. HTBI primers from iRepertoire and Arm-PCR of CDR3 regions yielded the TCR beta libraries. MiXCR was run by TCRdb on the multiplex PCR reads, yielding one entry per CDR3 protein. The sample lists about 470,000 distinct CDR3 sequences; about 20% were seen once.

The specimen was peripheral blood mononuclear cells (PBMCs), collected when the disease was refractory, from a patient treated with antithyroid drugs. The chain links TRBV27 to TRBJ1-1; D is perhaps TRBD1 (5 bases). The TCR sequence derives from a female donor with Graves disease. This chain's CDR3 is CASSNPARGDPLAEAFF. The CDR3 DNA sequence: TGTGCCAGCAGTAACCCTGCTAGGGGAGACCCCCTAGCTGAAGCTTTCTTT.